This T cell receptor (beta chain) was identified in a study of blood T cell repertoires in COVID-19 (dated by TCRdb to 2018 to 2021). Regarding the complete study: The collaborator samples originated in the United States, Italy and Spain and spanned the acute and convalescent phases of COVID-19. Where available, HLA class I and class II types were taken from metadata supplied by the sample provider and were not determined by assay-based typing. The repertoires were released in a freely available public database meant as a resource for research on the immune response to SARS-CoV-2. Samples came from the ongoing ImmuneRACE study (first 160 participants) plus 1,254 subjects from 6 global collaborators. The prospective study material was composed of cDNA or gDNA derived from T cells, B-cell-depleted T cells, or PBMCs. Deeply sampled blood TCRbeta repertoires from subjects exposed to, actively infected with, or recovered from COVID-19 were included in the dataset. A de-identified subject ID, COVID-19 status, age in years and sex were almost always included in the sample metadata. General findings and caveats noted by the study authors: The amount of clinical and demographic metadata varied by source and participant and was provided uncurated.

V is pared back by 5 bases and J by 3 bases, with 14 bases lying between the germline termini. From the cysteine through the phenylalanine, the CDR3 covers 14 amino acids. The DNA shown is the 42-base CDR3, in frame from base 1. CDR1 and CDR2, per the germline V gene, are MNHEY and SVGAGI. The immunoSEQ Assay, a bias-controlled multiplex PCR, was used to amplify TCRbeta CDR3 regions from genomic DNA. The authors processed their data as follows. Nucleated cell counts per sample were estimated from amplification of reference gene primers within the assay. Sequence reads were collapsed and filtered to measure the absolute abundance of every unique TCRbeta CDR3 rearrangement. For each sample, productive Simpson clonality was calculated as the square root of Simpson's diversity index across productive rearrangements. TCRdb obtained this table from immuneACCESS and retained in-frame rearrangements with V and J assigned. These tables miss some clones; where compared with another copy, unresolved V genes account for less than half of the shortfall, and the remainder is unexplained. The V and J calls and clone size were taken over from that table, and D and trimming were inferred from the DNA. Recorded for this sample are tens of thousands of clones; 86% of them occurred a single time. Under 3.5% of the sample lies in the top ten.

Each collaborating institution followed its own protocols to collect whole blood in K2EDTA tubes. For TCRbeta analysis, collaborator samples were shipped as frozen whole blood, as isolated PBMCs, or as DNA extracted from either sample type. With respect to this clone: Its target antigen remains unknown. It has no much larger one-base neighbor in the sample; base qualities were not kept.

Material: peripheral blood. This TCR came from a man at least 80 years old with acute or convalescent COVID-19. Recombination joined TRBV6-5 with TRBJ2-7; TRBD2 could be the D gene, as 6 bases match. The nucleotides are TGTGCCAGCAGTCAGCGGGCCCAGAGCTACGAGCAGTACTTC. Translated, it gives CASSQRAQSYEQYF.